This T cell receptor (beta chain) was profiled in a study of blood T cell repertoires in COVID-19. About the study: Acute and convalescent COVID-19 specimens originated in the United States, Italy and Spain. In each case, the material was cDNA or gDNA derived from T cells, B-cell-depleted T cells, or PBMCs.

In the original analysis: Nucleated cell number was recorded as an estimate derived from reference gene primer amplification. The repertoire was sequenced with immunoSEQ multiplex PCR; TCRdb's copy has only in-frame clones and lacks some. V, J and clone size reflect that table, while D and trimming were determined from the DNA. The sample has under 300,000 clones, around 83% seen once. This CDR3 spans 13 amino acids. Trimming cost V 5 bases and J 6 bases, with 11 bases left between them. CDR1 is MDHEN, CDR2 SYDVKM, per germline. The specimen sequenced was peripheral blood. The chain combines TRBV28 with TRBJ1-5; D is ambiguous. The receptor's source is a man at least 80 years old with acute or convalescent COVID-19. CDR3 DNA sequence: TGTGCCAGCAGTCAAACTGTAATTCAGCCCCAGCATTTT. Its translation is CASSQTVIQPQHF.